The 28 T cell receptor beta chains below were found in one sample sequenced in a study of Graves' ophthalmopathy and Graves' hyperthyroidism (dated by TCRdb to the late 2010s). The reads were generated on an Illumina HiSeq 2000. TCR beta CDR3 regions were amplified from RNA transcripts for repertoire sequencing. HTBI primers and the Qiagen OneStep RT-PCR kit were used in a first-round RT-PCR, which was followed by a second-round multiplex PCR, size selection and purification. TCRdb redid the processing of the public reads, applying fastp at Q25 and MiXCR, and retained in-frame beta chains. CDR3 protein sequences are deduplicated, and each keeps its most common genes and DNA. The sample contains around 470,000 distinct CDR3 sequences, around 15% of them found a single time. Of the sample, 8% to 10% is held by the ten largest clones. The sample consisted of blood. Receptor source: a woman aged 25 to 39 with Graves' ophthalmopathy. Donor details come from another sample of the same person, matched by shared clones.

The chain combines TRBV9 with TRBJ1-2; no firm D call. The germline V gene has CDR1 SGDLS and CDR2 YYNGEE. CDR3 length: 17 residues. Trimming left V 2 bases short and J 8 bases short, with 25 bases between. CDR3 DNA: TGTGCCAGCAGCGTGAAAGTGAAACGGGAGGATATTGCGGGCTACACCTTC. This translates into CASSVKVKREDIAGYTF.

This clonotype was found many times. V is TRBV11-2 and J is TRBJ1-2; D gene unclear. This CDR3 spans 16 amino acids. The germline V gene encodes CDR1 SGHAT and CDR2 FQNNGV. V shed 0 bases and J shed 5 bases, with 16 bases lying between them. The CDR3: CASSLDALLDGYGYTF. In DNA, the CDR3 is TGTGCCAGCAGCTTAGACGCACTCTTGGACGGGTATGGCTACACCTTC. Variable domain in full (rest from reference TRBV11-2 and TRBJ1-2): EAGVAQSPRYKIIEKRQSVAFWCNPISGHATLYWYQQILGQGPKLLIQFQNNGVVDDSQLPKDRFSAERLKGVDSTLKIQPAKLEDSAVYLCASSLDALLDGYGYTFGSGTRLTVV.

This clonotype has ten or more counts. The V and J genes are TRBV27 and TRBJ2-7; D is possibly TRBD2 (6 bases). Germline CDR1 MNHEY, CDR2 SMNVEV (reference sequence). CDR3 length: 14 residues. V gave up 11 bases and J gave up 0 bases, with 17 bases separating them. The CDR3 region is CAARGRRDSYEQYF. CDR3 in DNA: TGTGCCGCCCGGGGGAGGCGGGACTCCTACGAGCAGTACTTC.

V is TRBV6-1 and J is TRBJ1-5; no firm D call. The germline gives CDR1 MNHNS, CDR2 SASEGT. The CDR3 is made up of 10 amino acids. The CDR3 bases are TGTGTCGTGGGATATCAGCCCCAGCATTTT. Translation: CVVGYQPQHF.

As to this clonotype: This may arise from a read error, as a much more abundant clone is one base away. V is TRBV6-5 and J is TRBJ2-7; D gene uncertain. This CDR3 is built from 13 residues. Looked up from germline, CDR1 is MNHEY and CDR2 is SVGAGI. V lost 3 bases and J lost 5, with 11 bases in between. CDR3 sequence (DNA): TGTGCCAGCAGTTATCTCTGTGATCACGAGCAGTACTTC. Amino acid sequence: CASSYLCDHEQYF.

This clonotype occurred a few times. The chain uses TRBV2 and TRBJ2-5; 10 nucleotides match TRBD1. Germline V gives CDR1 SNHLY, CDR2 FYNNEI. V lost 6 bases and J lost 0; bases outside the gene matches: 4. The CDR3 is 15 amino acids. The CDR3 nucleotides read TGTGCCAGCAGACGGACAGGGGGTTACCAAGAGACCCAGTACTTC. Protein sequence: CASRRTGGYQETQYF.

In this sample, this clonotype turned up many times. The V and J genes are TRBV28 and TRBJ1-3, with D unresolved. The CDR3 length is 13 residues. V was clipped by 6 bases and J by 2 bases, with 8 bases between them. Germline assignment: CDR1 MDHEN and CDR2 SYDVKM. This chain's CDR3 is CASRRHTGNTIYF. CDR3 DNA sequence: TGTGCCAGCAGGAGACACACTGGAAACACCATATATTTT. Full variable domain (outside the CDR3, taken from reference TRBV28 and TRBJ1-3): DVKVTQSSRYLVKRTGEKVFLECVQDMDHENMFWYRQDPGLGLRLIYFSYDVKMKEKGDIPEGYSVSREKKERFSLILESASTNQTSMYLCASRRHTGNTIYFGEGSWLTVV.

V usage is TRBV4-1 and J usage is TRBJ2-7; D is ambiguous. This CDR3 has 12 residues. Germline CDR1 reads MGHRA; CDR2 reads YSYEKL. V lost 1 base and J lost 5, with 6 bases in between. This CDR3 is CASSQVGDEQYF. In DNA form, the CDR3 reads TGCGCCAGCAGCCAAGTCGGAGACGAGCAGTACTTC.

The table lists this clonotype with many counts. V is TRBV27 and J is TRBJ2-5; D gene unclear. V lost 5 bases and J lost 5, with 12 bases in between. CDR1 is MNHEY, CDR2 SMNVEV, per germline (reference sequence). There are 13 residues in the CDR3. The CDR3 region has the DNA TGTGCCAGCAGTCTCTCAGGCTGGGAGACCCAGTACTTC. This translates into CASSLSGWETQYF.

The chain is built from TRBV30 and TRBJ1-2, with 8 bases aligning to TRBD1. Germline V gene sequence: CDR1 GTSNPN, CDR2 SVGIG (reference sequence). V trimming: 3 bases; J trimming: 9 bases; junction bases outside the gene matches: 12. The CDR3 loop spans 14 amino acids. The CDR3 bases are TGTGCCTGGAGCGAGGGATGGACAGGGACCAGCTACACCTTC. Protein: CAWSEGWTGTSYTF.

A few counts support this clonotype. The chain recombines TRBV11-2 with TRBJ1-1; TRBD1 might be the D (6 bases). V lost 1 base, J lost 1 base, and 16 bases lay in between. Germline lookup yields CDR1 SGHAT and CDR2 FQNNGV. This CDR3 contains 17 residues. In DNA, the CDR3 is TGTGCCAGCAGCTTAGGGGGTCGGGGGGGGCGGAACACTGAAGCTTTCTTT. Protein: CASSLGGRGGRNTEAFF.

This clonotype was detected a few times. V gene TRBV6-2 or TRBV6-3 combines with J gene TRBJ1-5; D is ambiguous. The V and J ends lost 6 bases and 0 bases respectively, with 18 bases between them. This CDR3 region has 17 residues. Germline values: CDR1 MNHEY, CDR2 SVGEGT. CDR3 sequence (DNA): TGTGCCAGCAGCTACCATCGCGGACCGAATAGCAATCAGCCCCAGCATTTT. It translates to CASSYHRGPNSNQPQHF.

The V gene is TRBV18, the J gene TRBJ1-5; D unclear. This CDR3 region has 15 residues. Germline V gives CDR1 KGHSH, CDR2 LQKENI. V dropped 3 bases and J dropped 1 base, with 10 bases sitting between them. The CDR3 sequence is CASSPQGWSNQPQHF. The CDR3 bases are TGTGCCAGCTCACCGCAAGGTTGGAGCAATCAGCCCCAGCATTTT. Supplemented by reference TRBV18 and TRBJ1-5, the full variable domain reads NAGVMQNPRHLVRRRGQEARLRCSPMKGHSHVYWYRQLPEEGLKFMVYLQKENIIDESGMPKERFSAEFPKEGPSILRIQQVVRGDSAAYFCASSPQGWSNQPQHFGDGTRLSIL.

Many counts were recorded for this clonotype. This chain joins TRBV12-3 or TRBV12-4 and TRBJ2-7; TRBD2 is a possible D gene (6 bases). The germline V and J ends were trimmed by 6 bases and 4 bases, with 10 bases remaining between them. There are 12 residues in the CDR3. This CDR3 reads CASSELAYEQYF. Written as DNA, the CDR3 is TGTGCCAGCAGCGAACTAGCATACGAGCAGTACTTC.

Written as DNA, the CDR3 is TGTGTCCCGCAAGGCCACGAGCAGTACTTC. Its translation is CVPQGHEQYF. V and J are TRBV28 and TRBJ2-7; D unclear. Per the germline V gene, CDR1 is MDHEN and CDR2 is SYDVKM. The CDR3 length is 10 residues.

This clonotype was seen many times. This chain uses TRBV6-9 with TRBJ1-1, with TRBD1 matching over 9 bases. Germline V gene data show CDR1 as MNHGY and CDR2 as SVAAGI. The CDR3 runs to 16 residues. The ends lost 5 bases at V and 5 bases at J; junction bases unmatched: 12. CDR3 residues: CASSSPTGGYKTEAFF. The DNA of the CDR3 is TGTGCCAGCAGTAGCCCGACAGGGGGGTACAAGACTGAAGCTTTCTTT.

The rearrangement links TRBV6-2 or TRBV6-3 to TRBJ2-4, with no clear D. Trimming pared 6 bases from V and 9 bases from J, leaving 12 bases between. This CDR3 spans 12 amino acids. Germline loops: CDR1 MNHEY, CDR2 SVGEGT. This chain's CDR3 is CASSQTETIQYF. For the CDR3, the DNA is TGTGCCAGCAGCCAGACTGAAACCATTCAGTACTTC.

The chain joins TRBV20-1 to TRBJ2-7; unclear D gene. The CDR3 is 15 amino acids. V lost 4 bases and J lost 7, with 23 bases in between. In germline, CDR1 is DFQATT, CDR2 SNEGSKA (reference sequence). This CDR3 reads CSAKVFASENGEQYF. CDR3 DNA sequence: TGCAGTGCTAAAGTGTTTGCCAGTGAGAATGGGGAGCAGTACTTC.

This clonotype appeared many times. This chain joins TRBV19 and TRBJ1-1, with D unresolved. The CDR3 contains 16 residues. With 1 base removed from V and 1 base from J, the gap between germline ends came to 13 bases. Germline V lookup: CDR1 LNHDA, CDR2 SQIVND (reference sequence). CDR3 in DNA: TGTGCCAGTAGTATAGGCTCGGACCGAAGGAACACTGAAGCTTTCTTT. Encoded protein: CASSIGSDRRNTEAFF. The entire variable domain, with the rest obtained from reference TRBV19 and TRBJ1-1, is as follows: DGGITQSPKYLFRKEGQNVTLSCEQNLNHDAMYWYRQDPGQGLRLIYYSQIVNDFQKGDIAEGYSVSREKKESFPLTVTSAQKNPTAFYLCASSIGSDRRNTEAFFGQGTRLTVV.

This clonotype was seen many times. The chain joins TRBV16 to TRBJ1-1; 11 bases match TRBD1. V was clipped by 4 bases and J by 6 bases; unmatched bases: 4. Per the germline V gene, CDR1 is KGHSY and CDR2 is FQNENV. This CDR3 is 14 amino acids long. This chain's CDR3 is CASSLGTGGAEAFF. Written as DNA, the CDR3 is TGTGCCAGCAGCCTGGGGACAGGGGGGGCTGAAGCTTTCTTT.

This clonotype was seen once. The chain links TRBV6-2 or TRBV6-3 to TRBJ1-5; TRBD1 is a possible D gene (6 bases). The V gene lost 6 bases and the J gene lost 8 bases, with 29 bases spanning the gap. The germline CDR1 and CDR2 sequences are MNHEY and SVGEGT. There are 18 residues in the CDR3. The CDR3 DNA reads as TGTGCCAGCAGCAGCCCTCAAAGGACAGTGAAACCGAGGGAGCCCCAGCATTTT. Translating gives CASSSPQRTVKPREPQHF.

This clonotype was observed at least ten times. The chain joins TRBV12-3 or TRBV12-4 to TRBJ2-7; TRBD1 matches at 7 bases. The trim removed 5 bases at V and 4 bases at J, leaving 8 bases unmatched. This CDR3 is built from 14 residues. CDR3 amino acids: CASSVTGNGYEQYF. CDR3 nucleotide sequence: TGTGCCAGCAGTGTGACAGGGAACGGATACGAGCAGTACTTC.

In this sample, this clonotype turned up many times. The chain carries TRBV20-1 and TRBJ2-7; no reliable D call. Trimming removed 5 bases from V and 4 bases from J, with 3 bases in between. Looked up from germline, CDR1 is DFQATT and CDR2 is SNEGSKA (reference sequence). The CDR3 totals 9 residues. The CDR3 here is CSAGYEQYF. The CDR3, as DNA: TGCAGTGCTGGTTACGAGCAGTACTTC.

Ten or more counts support this clonotype. V usage is TRBV6-5 and J usage is TRBJ1-5; 7 bases are a match to TRBD1. V dropped 6 bases and J dropped 4; count of bases not matched to a gene: 6. This CDR3 is 14 amino acids long. Per the germline V gene, CDR1 is MNHEY and CDR2 is SVGAGI. The CDR3 region is CASRTGNPNQPQHF. Here the CDR3 DNA reads TGTGCCAGCAGGACAGGGAACCCAAATCAGCCCCAGCATTTT.

The J gene is TRBJ1-1, the V gene TRBV5-1, with D possibly being TRBD1 (5 bases). V shed 1 base and J shed 1 base, with 8 bases lying between them. CDR3 length: 14 residues. Germline CDR1 and CDR2: SGHRS and YFSETQ. The CDR3 loop is CASSLYGGNTEAFF. CDR3 nucleotides: TGCGCCAGCAGCTTGTATGGGGGGAACACTGAAGCTTTCTTT.

In this sample, this clonotype turned up a few times. The chain has TRBV6-5 and TRBJ1-5; D is perhaps TRBD1 (5 bases). The CDR3 has 17 amino acids. Trimming left V 0 bases short and J 7 bases short, with 19 bases between. The V gene's germline CDR1 is MNHEY and CDR2 SVGAGI. DNA for the CDR3: TGTGCCAGCAGTTACTCGACCAGGGAGCGATTCGGACAGCCCCAGCATTTT. Residues: CASSYSTRERFGQPQHF.

This clonotype appeared many times. The rearrangement links TRBV6-6 to TRBJ1-1; D is undetermined. The germline gives CDR1 MNHNY, CDR2 SVGAGI (reference sequence). V was shortened by 6 bases and J by 2 bases, with 16 bases between the two germline ends. The CDR3 is 15 amino acids. CDR3: CASSPVGLHNTEAFF. CDR3 sequence (DNA): TGTGCCAGCAGCCCTGTTGGGTTGCACAACACTGAAGCTTTCTTT.

In its sample, this clonotype was seen many times. The rearrangement joins TRBV20-1 to TRBJ2-4; tentatively, D is TRBD2 (6 bases). Trimming removed 0 bases at V and 6 bases at J, with 18 bases between. Germline values: CDR1 DFQATT, CDR2 SNEGSKA (reference sequence). The length of the CDR3 is 16 residues. CDR3: CSARDQGGATLNIQYF. The CDR3 nucleotides are TGCAGTGCTAGAGATCAAGGAGGGGCCACGTTAAACATTCAGTACTTC.